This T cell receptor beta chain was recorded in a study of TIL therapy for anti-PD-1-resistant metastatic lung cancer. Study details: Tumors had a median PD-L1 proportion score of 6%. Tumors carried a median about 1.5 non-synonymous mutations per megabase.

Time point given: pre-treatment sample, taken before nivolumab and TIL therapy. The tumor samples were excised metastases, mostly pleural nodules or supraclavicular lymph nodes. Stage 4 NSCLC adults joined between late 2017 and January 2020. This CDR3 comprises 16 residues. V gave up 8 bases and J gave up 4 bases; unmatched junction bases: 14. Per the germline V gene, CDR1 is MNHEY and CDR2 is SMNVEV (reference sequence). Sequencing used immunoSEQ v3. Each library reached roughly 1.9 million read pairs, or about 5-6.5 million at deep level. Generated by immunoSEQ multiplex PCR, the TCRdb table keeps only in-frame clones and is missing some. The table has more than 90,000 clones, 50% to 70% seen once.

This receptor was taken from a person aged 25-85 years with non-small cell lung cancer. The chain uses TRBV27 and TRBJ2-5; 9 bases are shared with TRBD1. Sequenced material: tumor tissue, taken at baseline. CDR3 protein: CASSSPNTGGRETQYF. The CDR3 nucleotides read TGTGCCAGCTCTTCTCCCAACACAGGGGGCAGAGAGACCCAGTACTTC.